The clone carrying this T cell receptor (beta chain) showed up just a few times. Its antigen is unknown. TCRdb redid the calling of the RT-PCR reads with MiXCR, one entry per CDR3 protein. The sample contains 450,000 to 600,000 distinct CDR3 sequences, around 8% of which appear only once. The data stem from a study of response to subunit inactivated influenza vaccine. Whole-study results and caveats: Authors suggested seasonal influenza vaccinations each recruit few new T cells.

CDR3 length: 14 residues. Germline loops: CDR1 MNHNS, CDR2 SASEGT. Deletions cut 7 bases from V and 8 bases from J, with 17 bases between. The sequences come from PBMCs from blood, collected roughly 24 months after vaccination. The clonotype originates from a man between 45 and 75 years old who received an inactivated influenza vaccine. V usage is TRBV6-1 and J usage is TRBJ1-4; weak D call: TRBD1 (6 bases). This CDR3 reads CASTPARGVEKLFF. CDR3 DNA: TGTGCCAGCACCCCCGCCAGGGGCGTAGAAAAACTGTTTTTT.